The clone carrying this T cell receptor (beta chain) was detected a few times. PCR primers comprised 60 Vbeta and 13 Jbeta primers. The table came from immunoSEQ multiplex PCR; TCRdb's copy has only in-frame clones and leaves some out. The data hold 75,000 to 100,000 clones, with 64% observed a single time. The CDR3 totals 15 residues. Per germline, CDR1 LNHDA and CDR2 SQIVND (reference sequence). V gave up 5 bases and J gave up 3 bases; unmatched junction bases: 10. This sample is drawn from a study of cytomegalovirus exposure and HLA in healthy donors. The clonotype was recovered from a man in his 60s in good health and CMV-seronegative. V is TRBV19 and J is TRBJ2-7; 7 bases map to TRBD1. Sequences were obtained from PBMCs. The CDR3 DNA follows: TGTGCCAGTAGTTATGGTAGGACAGGAGGCTACGAGCAGTACTTC. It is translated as CASSYGRTGGYEQYF.